Sequencing of this T cell receptor (beta chain) was carried out in a study of beta chain features in type 1 diabetes. CD45RO/CCR7/CD25/CD127/CD95/CD27 staining was used to isolate CD4+ naive, central memory, regulatory and stem cell-like memory cells by sorting. Reverse transcribing all isolated RNA meant expressed TCRB transcripts were sequenced. The data were produced by immunoSEQ multiplex PCR, yet TCRdb's version contains in-frame clones alone and is incomplete. The sample carries around 710,000 clones, around an eighth recorded once. Germline CDR1 SNHLY, CDR2 FYNNEI. This CDR3 is built from 16 residues. The trim removed 8 bases at V and 0 bases at J, leaving 6 bases unmatched. This clone appeared a few times. Its matching antigen is unknown. Whole-study findings and limits: The study found moderately but significantly shorter TCRB CDR3s in all four CD4+ subsets of Type 1 diabetes patients. The question left open here concerned HLA type influencing TCRB rearrangement.

This chain connects TRBV2 to TRBJ2-3; 12 bases are a match to TRBD2. The origin of this receptor is a man in his thirties or forties with type 1 diabetes. What was sequenced was naive CD4+ T cells from blood. The CDR3 nucleotides are TGTGCCAGCCTCAGGACTAGCGGGGCCAGCACAGATACGCAGTATTTT. It encodes CASLRTSGASTDTQYF.